This T cell receptor beta chain originates from a study of blood T cell repertoires in COVID-19. The overall study: The cDNA or gDNA used as material had been derived from T cells, B-cell-depleted T cells, or PBMCs.

The method was immunoSEQ multiplex PCR; TCRdb's version includes in-frame clones alone and lacks a portion of them. The table includes around 190,000 clones, 80% to 90% detected once. The CDR3 spans 14 residues. CDR1 and CDR2 (germline): KGHDR, SFDVKD. Trimming pared 3 bases from V and 9 bases from J, leaving 14 bases between. The specimen was peripheral blood. This rearrangement joins TRBV24-1 to TRBJ2-1; D gene uncertain. The receptor was derived from a man younger than 35 who had recovered from COVID-19. As DNA, the CDR3 is TGTGCCACCAGTGATCCATCTATAGCCGGTGAGCAGTTCTTC. Its protein product is CATSDPSIAGEQFF.